These 14 T cell receptor beta chains originate from one sample sequenced in a study of CD8+CD57+ T cells in acquired aplastic anemia. The study profiled TCR beta VDJ and CDR3 using genomic DNA as template. Via MiXCR, TCRdb re-called the reads, giving one row per CDR3 protein. In the table there are roughly 130,000 distinct CDR3 sequences, 48% of which are singletons. The sequencing input was sorted CD4+, CD8+, or CD8+CD57+ T cells (not recorded which) from PBMCs. The receptors stem from a human donor in good health, serving as a control.

This clonotype was counted between two and nine times. A read error may be the cause here, since a much bigger clone is one base away. The V and J genes are TRBV18 and TRBJ1-2; the D is unclear. The CDR3 is 14 residues long. From germline, CDR1 is KGHSH and CDR2 LQKENI. The CDR3 is CASSPTAEYYGHTF. The DNA for the CDR3 is TGTGCCAGCTCACCAACCGCGGAATACTATGGCCACACCTTC. Supplemented by reference TRBV18 and TRBJ1-2, the full variable domain reads NAGVMQNPRHLVRRRGQEARLRCSPMKGHSHVYWYRQLPEEGLKFMVYLQKENIIDESGMPKERFSAEFPKEGPSILRIQQVVRGDSAAYFCASSPTAEYYGHTFGSGTRLTVV.

The chain carries TRBV25-1 and TRBJ2-7, with D possibly matching TRBD1 (5 bases). The CDR3 sequence is 12 residues long. V lost 5 bases and J 5 bases, leaving 10 bases between the germline ends. Germline CDR1 reads MGHDK; CDR2 reads SYGVNS. The CDR3: CASSPGQNEQYF. The CDR3, as DNA: TGTGCCAGCAGTCCAGGACAAAACGAGCAGTACTTC.

V and J are TRBV29-1 and TRBJ2-6; D remains unclear. The CDR3 is made up of 15 amino acids. V was cut by 2 bases and J by 0 bases, with 8 bases left in between. Looked up from germline, CDR1 is SQVTM and CDR2 is ANQGSEA. CDR3 nucleotides: TGCAGCGTTGAAAGGTCGATCTCTGGGGCCAACGTCCTGACTTTC. It encodes CSVERSISGANVLTF.

The V and J genes are TRBV5-8 and TRBJ2-7; D is possibly TRBD2 (5 bases). In germline, CDR1 is SGHTS, CDR2 YDEGEE. V lost 4 bases, J lost 0 bases, and 14 bases lay in between. This CDR3 is 15 amino acids long. CDR3 residues: CASSTVGLGSYEQYF. Written as DNA, the CDR3 is TGTGCCAGCAGCACCGTTGGACTTGGCTCCTACGAGCAGTACTTC. The variable domain in full, with the rest retrieved from reference TRBV5-8 and TRBJ2-7, is EAGVTQSPTHLIKTRGQQATLRCSPISGHTSVYWYQQALGLGLQFLLWYDEGEERNRGNFPPRFSGRQFPNYSSELNVNALELEDSALYLCASSTVGLGSYEQYFGPGTRLTVT.

The chain links TRBV15 to TRBJ2-1; the match to TRBD2 covers 7 bases. The CDR3 covers 15 residues. In germline, CDR1 is LNHNV, CDR2 YYDKDF (reference sequence). Losses at the gene ends were 4 bases for V and 8 bases for J; bases not matched to a gene: 11. CDR3 DNA: TGTGCCACCAGCAACAGCGGGGCCCTTTACGATGAGCAGTTCTTC. It yields the protein CATSNSGALYDEQFF.

This clonotype has only a few counts. The rearrangement links TRBV7-6 to TRBJ2-5, with TRBD2 matching over 11 bases. The CDR3 is 15 residues long. Germline-derived CDR1 and CDR2 are SGHVS and FNYEAQ. V trimming: 5 bases; J trimming: 1 base; junction bases outside the gene matches: 3. CDR3 region: CASSHLAGGQETQYF. In nucleotides, the CDR3 is TGTGCCAGCAGCCACCTAGCGGGGGGCCAAGAGACCCAGTACTTC.

The chain is built from TRBV20-1 and TRBJ2-3; D is perhaps TRBD1 (6 bases). With 4 bases removed from V and 2 bases from J, the gap between germline ends came to 13 bases. Germline assignment: CDR1 DFQATT and CDR2 SNEGSKA (reference sequence). This CDR3 comprises 14 residues. CDR3 sequence: CSANVGGPTDTQYF. The CDR3 DNA sequence: TGCAGTGCTAATGTAGGGGGTCCCACAGATACGCAGTATTTT.

V usage is TRBV9 and J usage is TRBJ1-5; D not resolved. Trimming removed 0 bases from V and 2 bases from J, with 6 bases in between. There are 14 residues in the CDR3. CDR1 and CDR2 (germline): SGDLS, YYNGEE. CDR3 in DNA: TGTGCCAGCAGCGTAGAGCCAGGCAATCAGCCCCAGCATTTT. The encoded protein is CASSVEPGNQPQHF.

The J gene is TRBJ2-3, the V gene TRBV10-3, with TRBD1 identical over 9 bases. Germline V gene sequence: CDR1 ENHRY, CDR2 SYGVKD. The CDR3 extends over 16 amino acids. V lost 2 bases, J lost 4 bases, and 7 bases stayed unmatched. The CDR3, as DNA: TGTGCCATCAGTGAGCCGGTTGGACAGGGGTCAGATACGCAGTATTTT. It is translated as CAISEPVGQGSDTQYF.

The chain has TRBV20-1 and TRBJ2-5; TRBD1 might be the D (5 bases). Trimming pared 2 bases from V and 13 bases from J, leaving 20 bases between. CDR3 length: 13 amino acids. Germline values: CDR1 DFQATT, CDR2 SNEGSKA (reference sequence). CDR3 protein: CSARLGQGKPRYF. The CDR3 DNA is TGCAGTGCTAGACTTGGGCAGGGCAAGCCTAGGTACTTC.

V is TRBV7-7 and J is TRBJ1-5; D not resolved. The CDR3 has 11 amino acids. The germline gives CDR1 SSHAT, CDR2 FNYEAQ (reference sequence). Trimming left V 8 bases short and J 11 bases short, with 13 bases between. The CDR3 is CASGSQETQHF. The CDR3 nucleotides read TGTGCCAGCGGGTCCCAAGAGACCCAGCATTTT.

Worth noting for this clonotype: Its ends do not fully match the called genes, so a read error is possible. The rearrangement uses TRBV2 and TRBJ2-3; the D gene could be TRBD1 or TRBD2 (6 bases each). Germline V CDR1 and CDR2: SNHLY, FYNNEI. The CDR3 runs 15 residues. This chain's CDR3 is CASDSGGLSTDAQYF. Here the CDR3 DNA reads TGTGCCTCGGATAGTGGGGGGCTTAGCACAGATGCGCAGTATTTT.

This clonotype has just a few counts. An end of the junction does not agree with germline; a read error may underlie this. Here the CDR3 DNA reads TGTGCCAGTCAGCGGGGGGGCACCGAGGAGCTGTTTTTT. Protein sequence: CASQRGGTEELFF. The V and J genes are TRBV6-2 or TRBV6-3 and TRBJ2-2; 10 bases match TRBD2. Germline lookup yields CDR1 MNHEY and CDR2 SVGEGT. CDR3 length: 13 residues.

The chain employs TRBV15 and TRBJ1-2, with D tentatively TRBD1 (5 bases). Germline CDR1 is LNHNV and CDR2 is YYDKDF (reference sequence). The CDR3 runs to 15 residues. V was shortened by 3 bases and J by 3 bases, with 14 bases between the two germline ends. The CDR3 nucleotides read TGTGCCACCAGCAGTGCCCCCGGGACGGACTATGGCTACACCTTC. It yields the protein CATSSAPGTDYGYTF.